This T cell receptor beta chain is drawn from a study of T cells in Graves' hyperthyroidism and ophthalmopathy. The definition of stable Graves' hyperthyroidism was no ophthalmopathy progression within 18 months. Exclusion of a patient resulted from uncontrolled infection, other autoimmune disease, pregnancy or lactation. PBMCs came from 9 to 10 ml fresh peripheral blood. RNA transcripts were the template for amplifying TCR beta CDR3 regions. TCR CDR3 regions were first amplified by RT-PCR with HTBI primers. TCRdb ran MiXCR on the multiplex PCR reads and lists one entry per CDR3 protein. This table has hundreds of thousands of distinct CDR3 sequences, roughly 17% appearing once. Study-level results: From stable hyperthyroidism, ophthalmopathy was separated by a 13 V-J model.

The CDR3 totals 17 residues. Germline assignment: CDR1 SGHDN and CDR2 FVKESK. The V gene lost 1 base and the J gene lost 1 base, with 14 bases spanning the gap. A note on this clonotype: Antigen specificity is unknown.

The receptor was isolated from a woman aged 18-30 years with Graves' hyperthyroidism. Sequenced input: blood. The rearrangement links TRBV14 to TRBJ1-5; D is uncertain. CDR3 protein: CASSQVTLFLSNQPQHF. CDR3 sequence (DNA): TGTGCCAGCAGCCAAGTAACCCTTTTCTTAAGCAATCAGCCCCAGCATTTT.